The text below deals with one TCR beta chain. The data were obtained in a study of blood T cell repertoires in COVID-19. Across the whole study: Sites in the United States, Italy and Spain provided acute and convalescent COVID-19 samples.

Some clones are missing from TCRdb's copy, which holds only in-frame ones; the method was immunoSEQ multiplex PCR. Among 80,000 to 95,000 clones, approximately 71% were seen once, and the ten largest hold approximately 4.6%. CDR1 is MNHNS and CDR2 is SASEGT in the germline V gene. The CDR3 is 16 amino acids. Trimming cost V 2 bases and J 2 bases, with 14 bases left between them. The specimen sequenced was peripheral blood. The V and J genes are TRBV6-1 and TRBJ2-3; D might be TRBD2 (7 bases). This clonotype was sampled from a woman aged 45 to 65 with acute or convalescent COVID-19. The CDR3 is CASSERGGGATDTQYF. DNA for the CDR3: TGTGCCAGCAGTGAAAGAGGGGGAGGGGCCACAGATACGCAGTATTTT.